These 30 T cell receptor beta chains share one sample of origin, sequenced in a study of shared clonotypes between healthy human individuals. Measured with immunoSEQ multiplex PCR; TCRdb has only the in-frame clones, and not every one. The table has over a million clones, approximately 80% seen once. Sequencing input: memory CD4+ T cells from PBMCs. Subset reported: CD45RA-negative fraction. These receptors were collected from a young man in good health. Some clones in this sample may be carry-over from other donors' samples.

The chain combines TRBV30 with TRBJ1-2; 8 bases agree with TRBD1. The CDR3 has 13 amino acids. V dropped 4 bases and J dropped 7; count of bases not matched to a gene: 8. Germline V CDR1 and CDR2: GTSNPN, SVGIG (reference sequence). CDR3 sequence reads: CAWKAGGAGGYTF. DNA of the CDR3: TGTGCCTGGAAGGCAGGGGGCGCGGGTGGCTACACCTTC.

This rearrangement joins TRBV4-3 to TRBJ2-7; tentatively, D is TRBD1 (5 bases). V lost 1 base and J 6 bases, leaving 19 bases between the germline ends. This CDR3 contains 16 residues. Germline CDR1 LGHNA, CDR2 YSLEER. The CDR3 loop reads CASSQGTGRVTGEQYF. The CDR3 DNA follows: TGCGCCAGCAGCCAAGGAACCGGCAGGGTGACTGGCGAGCAGTACTTC.

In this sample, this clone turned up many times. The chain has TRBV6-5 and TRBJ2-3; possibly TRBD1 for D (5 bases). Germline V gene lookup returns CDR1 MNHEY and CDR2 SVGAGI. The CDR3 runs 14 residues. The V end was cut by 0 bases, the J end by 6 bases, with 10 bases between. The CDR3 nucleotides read TGTGCCAGCAGTTACTCCAGGGAAACGGATACGCAGTATTTT. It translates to CASSYSRETDTQYF.

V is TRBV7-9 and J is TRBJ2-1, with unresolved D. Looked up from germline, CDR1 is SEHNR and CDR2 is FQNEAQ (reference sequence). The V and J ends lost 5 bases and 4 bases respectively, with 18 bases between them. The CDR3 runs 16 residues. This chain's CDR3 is CASSPLGRVRYNEQFF. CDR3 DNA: TGTGCCAGCAGCCCCTTAGGTAGGGTTAGGTACAATGAGCAGTTCTTC.

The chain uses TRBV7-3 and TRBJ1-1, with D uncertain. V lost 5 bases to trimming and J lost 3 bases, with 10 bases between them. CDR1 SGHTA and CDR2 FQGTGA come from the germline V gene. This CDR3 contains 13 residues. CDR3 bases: TGTGCCAGCAGCAGAAGCGGGGACACTGAAGCTTTCTTT. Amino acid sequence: CASSRSGDTEAFF.

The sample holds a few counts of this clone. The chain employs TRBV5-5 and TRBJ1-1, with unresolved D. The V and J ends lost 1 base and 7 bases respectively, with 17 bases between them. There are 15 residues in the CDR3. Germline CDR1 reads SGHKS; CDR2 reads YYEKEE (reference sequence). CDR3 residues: CASSLILGTSGEAFF. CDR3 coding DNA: TGTGCCAGCAGCTTGATTCTGGGAACCTCAGGTGAAGCTTTCTTT. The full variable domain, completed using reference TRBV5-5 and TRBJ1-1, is DAGVTQSPTHLIKTRGQQVTLRCSPISGHKSVSWYQQVLGQGPQFIFQYYEKEERGRGNFPDRFSARQFPNYSSELNVNALLLGDSALYLCASSLILGTSGEAFFGQGTRLTVV.

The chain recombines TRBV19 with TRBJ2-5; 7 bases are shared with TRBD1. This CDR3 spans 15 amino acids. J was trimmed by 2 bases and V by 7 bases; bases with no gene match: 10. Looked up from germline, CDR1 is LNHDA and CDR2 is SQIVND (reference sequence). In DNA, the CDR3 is TGTGCCAGTAATCCCAGGGGGAACCGACAAGAGACCCAGTACTTC. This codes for CASNPRGNRQETQYF.

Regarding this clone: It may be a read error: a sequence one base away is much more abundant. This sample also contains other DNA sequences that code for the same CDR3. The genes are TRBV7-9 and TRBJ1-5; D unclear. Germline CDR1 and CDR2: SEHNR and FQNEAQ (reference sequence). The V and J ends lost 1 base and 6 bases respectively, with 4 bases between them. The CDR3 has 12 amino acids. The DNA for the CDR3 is TGTGCCAGCAGCTTAGAGGGTCAGCCCCAGCATTTT. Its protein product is CASSLEGQPQHF.

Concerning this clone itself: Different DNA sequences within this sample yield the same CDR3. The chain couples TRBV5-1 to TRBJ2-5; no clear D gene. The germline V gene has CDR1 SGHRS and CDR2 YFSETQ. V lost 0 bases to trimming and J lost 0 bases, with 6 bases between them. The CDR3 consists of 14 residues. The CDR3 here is CASSLEGNQETQYF. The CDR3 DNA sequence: TGCGCCAGCAGCTTGGAAGGCAACCAAGAGACCCAGTACTTC.

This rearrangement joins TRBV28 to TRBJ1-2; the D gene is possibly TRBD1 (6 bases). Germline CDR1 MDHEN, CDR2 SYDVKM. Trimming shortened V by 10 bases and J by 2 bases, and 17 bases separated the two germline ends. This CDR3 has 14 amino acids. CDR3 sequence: CATRNGGSNYGYTF. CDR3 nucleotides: TGTGCCACCAGAAATGGGGGCAGCAACTATGGCTACACCTTC.

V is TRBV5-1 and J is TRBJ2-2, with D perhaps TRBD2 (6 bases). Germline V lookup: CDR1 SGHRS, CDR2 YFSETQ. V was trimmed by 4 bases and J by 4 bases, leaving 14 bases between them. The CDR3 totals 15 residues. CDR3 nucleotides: TGCGCCAGCAGCCAGGAGGGCCGTGGCACCGGGGAGCTGTTTTTT. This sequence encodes CASSQEGRGTGELFF.

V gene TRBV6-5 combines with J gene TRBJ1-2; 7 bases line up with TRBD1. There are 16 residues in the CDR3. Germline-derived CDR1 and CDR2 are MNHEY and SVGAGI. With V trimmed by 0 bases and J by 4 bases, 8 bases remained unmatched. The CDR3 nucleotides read TGTGCCAGCAGTTACTCGTTGGAGGGGGCGGGCTATGGCTACACCTTC. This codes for CASSYSLEGAGYGYTF.

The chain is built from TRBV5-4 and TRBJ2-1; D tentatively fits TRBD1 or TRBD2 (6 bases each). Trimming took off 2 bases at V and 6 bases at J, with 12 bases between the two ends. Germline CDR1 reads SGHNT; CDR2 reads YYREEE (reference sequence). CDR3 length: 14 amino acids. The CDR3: CASSLRGLGNEQFF. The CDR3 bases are TGTGCCAGCAGCTTACGGGGGCTAGGCAATGAGCAGTTCTTC. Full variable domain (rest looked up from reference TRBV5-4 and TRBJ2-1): ETGVTQSPTHLIKTRGQQVTLRCSSQSGHNTVSWYQQALGQGPQFIFQYYREEENGRGNFPPRFSGLQFPNYSSELNVNALELDDSALYLCASSLRGLGNEQFFGPGTRLTVL.

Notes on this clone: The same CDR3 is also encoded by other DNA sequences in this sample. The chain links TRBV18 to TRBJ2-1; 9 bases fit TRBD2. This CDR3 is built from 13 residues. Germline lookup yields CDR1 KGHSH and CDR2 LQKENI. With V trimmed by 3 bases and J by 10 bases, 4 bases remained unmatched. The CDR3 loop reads CASSPGLAGEQFF. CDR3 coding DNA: TGTGCCAGCTCACCGGGACTAGCAGGGGAGCAGTTCTTC.

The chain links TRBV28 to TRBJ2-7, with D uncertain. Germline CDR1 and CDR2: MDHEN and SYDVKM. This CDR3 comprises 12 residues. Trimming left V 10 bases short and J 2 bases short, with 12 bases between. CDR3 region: CATDAAPYEQYF. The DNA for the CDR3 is TGTGCCACCGACGCAGCCCCCTACGAGCAGTACTTC.

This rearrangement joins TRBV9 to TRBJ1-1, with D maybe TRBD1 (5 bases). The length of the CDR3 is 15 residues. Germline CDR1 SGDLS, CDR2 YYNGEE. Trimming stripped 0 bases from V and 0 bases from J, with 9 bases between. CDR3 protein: CASSVGGGMNTEAFF. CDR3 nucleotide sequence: TGTGCCAGCAGCGTAGGCGGGGGGATGAACACTGAAGCTTTCTTT.

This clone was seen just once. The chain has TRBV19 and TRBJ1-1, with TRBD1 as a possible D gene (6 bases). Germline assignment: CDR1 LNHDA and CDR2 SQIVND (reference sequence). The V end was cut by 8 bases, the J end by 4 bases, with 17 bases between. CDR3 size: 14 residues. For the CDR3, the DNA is TGTGCCAGTCGCAAACCAGGGGTCAGCACTGAAGCTTTCTTT. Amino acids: CASRKPGVSTEAFF.

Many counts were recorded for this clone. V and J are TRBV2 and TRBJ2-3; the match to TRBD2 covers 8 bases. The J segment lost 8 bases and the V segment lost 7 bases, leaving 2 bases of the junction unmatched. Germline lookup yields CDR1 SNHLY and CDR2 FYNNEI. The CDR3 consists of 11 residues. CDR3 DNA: TGTGCCAGCACCGGGGGGGGTACGCAGTATTTT. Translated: CASTGGGTQYF.

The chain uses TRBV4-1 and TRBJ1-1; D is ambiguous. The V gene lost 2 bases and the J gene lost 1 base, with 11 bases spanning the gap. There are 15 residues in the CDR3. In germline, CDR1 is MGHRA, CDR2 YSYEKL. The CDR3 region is CASSQMTGRNTEAFF. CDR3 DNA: TGCGCCAGCAGCCAAATGACTGGGAGGAACACTGAAGCTTTCTTT.

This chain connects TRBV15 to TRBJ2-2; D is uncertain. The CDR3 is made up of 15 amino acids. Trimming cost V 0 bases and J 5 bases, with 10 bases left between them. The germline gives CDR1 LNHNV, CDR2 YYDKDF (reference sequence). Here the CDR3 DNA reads TGTGCCACCAGCAGAGATAACAGCTTAACCGGGGAGCTGTTTTTT. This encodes CATSRDNSLTGELFF.

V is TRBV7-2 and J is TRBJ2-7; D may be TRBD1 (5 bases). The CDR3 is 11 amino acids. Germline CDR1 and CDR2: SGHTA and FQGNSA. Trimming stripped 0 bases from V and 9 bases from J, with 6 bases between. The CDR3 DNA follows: TGTGCCAGCAGCTTAGCGCAGGGGCAGTACTTC. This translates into CASSLAQGQYF. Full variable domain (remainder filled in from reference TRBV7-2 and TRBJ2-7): GAGVSQSPSNKVTEKGKDVELRCDPISGHTALYWYRQSLGQGLEFLIYFQGNSAPDKSGLPSDRFSAERTGGSVSTLTIQRTQQEDSAVYLCASSLAQGQYFGPGTRLTVT.

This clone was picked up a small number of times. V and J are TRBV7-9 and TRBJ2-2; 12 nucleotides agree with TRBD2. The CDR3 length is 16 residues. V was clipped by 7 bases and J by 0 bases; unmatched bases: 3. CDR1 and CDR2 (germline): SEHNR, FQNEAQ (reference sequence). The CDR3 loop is CASNGLAGSNTGELFF. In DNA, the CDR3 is TGTGCCAGCAACGGACTAGCGGGATCGAACACCGGGGAGCTGTTTTTT.

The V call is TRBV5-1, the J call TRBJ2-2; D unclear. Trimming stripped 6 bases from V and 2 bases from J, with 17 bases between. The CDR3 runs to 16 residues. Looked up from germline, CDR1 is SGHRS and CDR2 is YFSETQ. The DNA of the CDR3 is TGCGCCAGCAAAATATCGATGTCGGAAAACACCGGGGAGCTGTTTTTT. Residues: CASKISMSENTGELFF.

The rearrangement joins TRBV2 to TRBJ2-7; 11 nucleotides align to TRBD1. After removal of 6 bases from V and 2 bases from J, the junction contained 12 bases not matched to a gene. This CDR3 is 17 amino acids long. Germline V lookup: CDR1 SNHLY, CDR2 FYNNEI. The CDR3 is CASRDRGRVASAYEQYF. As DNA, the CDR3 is TGTGCCAGCAGGGACAGGGGGCGGGTAGCGAGCGCCTACGAGCAGTACTTC. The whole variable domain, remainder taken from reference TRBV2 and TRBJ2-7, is EPEVTQTPSHQVTQMGQEVILRCVPISNHLYFYWYRQILGQKVEFLVSFYNNEISEKSEIFDDQFSVERPDGSNFTLKIRSTKLEDSAMYFCASRDRGRVASAYEQYFGPGTRLTVT.

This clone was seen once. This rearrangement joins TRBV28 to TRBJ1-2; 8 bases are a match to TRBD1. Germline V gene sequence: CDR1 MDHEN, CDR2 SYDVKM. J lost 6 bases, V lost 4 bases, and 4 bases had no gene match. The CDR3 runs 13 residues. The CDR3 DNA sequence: TGTGCCAGCAGTTCGGACAGGGAAGATGGCTACACCTTC. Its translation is CASSSDREDGYTF.

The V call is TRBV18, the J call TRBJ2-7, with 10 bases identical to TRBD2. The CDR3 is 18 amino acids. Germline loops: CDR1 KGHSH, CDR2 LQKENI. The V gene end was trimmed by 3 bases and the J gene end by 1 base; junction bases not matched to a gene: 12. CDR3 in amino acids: CASSPGVGVAGGSYEQYF. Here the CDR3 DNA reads TGTGCCAGCTCACCCGGAGTAGGGGTAGCGGGAGGTTCCTACGAGCAGTACTTC.

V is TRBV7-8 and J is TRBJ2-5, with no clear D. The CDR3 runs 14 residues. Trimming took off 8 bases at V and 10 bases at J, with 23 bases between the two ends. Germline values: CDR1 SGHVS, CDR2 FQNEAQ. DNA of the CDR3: TGTGCCAGCGCTGGACCCGTTTCCGTTATTGACCAGTACTTC. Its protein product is CASAGPVSVIDQYF.

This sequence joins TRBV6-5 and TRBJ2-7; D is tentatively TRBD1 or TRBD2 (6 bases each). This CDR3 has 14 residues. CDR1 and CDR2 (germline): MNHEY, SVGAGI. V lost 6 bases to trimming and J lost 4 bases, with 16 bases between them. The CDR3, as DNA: TGTGCCAGCAGCCCTTCTGGGGGGCGATACGAGCAGTACTTC. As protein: CASSPSGGRYEQYF.

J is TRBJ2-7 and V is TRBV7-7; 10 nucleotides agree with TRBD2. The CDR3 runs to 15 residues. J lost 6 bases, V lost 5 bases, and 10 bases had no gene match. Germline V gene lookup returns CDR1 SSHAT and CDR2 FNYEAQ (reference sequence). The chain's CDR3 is CASSPAGGSFREQYF. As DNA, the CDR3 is TGTGCCAGCAGCCCAGCGGGGGGGTCATTCCGCGAGCAGTACTTC.

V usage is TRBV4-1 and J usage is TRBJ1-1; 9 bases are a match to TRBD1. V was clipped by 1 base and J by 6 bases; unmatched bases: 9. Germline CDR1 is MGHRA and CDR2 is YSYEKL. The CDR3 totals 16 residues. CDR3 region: CASSQGGRGQGSEAFF. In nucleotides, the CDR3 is TGCGCCAGCAGCCAAGGGGGTCGGGGACAGGGATCTGAAGCTTTCTTT.